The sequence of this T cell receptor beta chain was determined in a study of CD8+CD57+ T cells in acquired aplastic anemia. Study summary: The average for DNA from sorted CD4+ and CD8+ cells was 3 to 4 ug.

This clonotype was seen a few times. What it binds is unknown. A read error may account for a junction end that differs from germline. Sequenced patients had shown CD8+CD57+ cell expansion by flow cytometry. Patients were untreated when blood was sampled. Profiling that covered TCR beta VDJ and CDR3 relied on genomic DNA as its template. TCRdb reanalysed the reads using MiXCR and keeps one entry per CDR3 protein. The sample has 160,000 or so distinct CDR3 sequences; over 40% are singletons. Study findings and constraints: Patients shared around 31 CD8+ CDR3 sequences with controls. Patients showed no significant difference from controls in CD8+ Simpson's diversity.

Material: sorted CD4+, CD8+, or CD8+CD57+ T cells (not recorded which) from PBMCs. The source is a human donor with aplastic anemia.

CDR3 loop: CSVRKDRTNTGAFF. Written as DNA, the CDR3 is TGCAGTGTTAGGAAAGACCGGACGAACACTGGAGCTTTCTTT. V usage is TRBV20-1 and J usage is TRBJ1-1, with D uncertain. The germline V gene has CDR1 DFQATT and CDR2 SNEGSKA (reference sequence). There are 14 residues in the CDR3.